This T cell receptor (beta chain) was captured by sequencing in a study of glioma-infiltrating T cells after dendritic cell vaccination. None of the glioblastoma patients had an isocitrate dehydrogenase mutation. Blood PBMC samples: pre-vaccination, two weeks post third vaccination, and at tumor progression. The immunoSEQ assay amplified TCRB CDR3 from up to roughly 2 ug DNA. Sequencing was performed with immunoSEQ multiplex PCR; in TCRdb, only in-frame clones are kept and a portion is missing. The sample includes around 96,000 clones, roughly three quarters of them seen just once. The junction had 4 bases not matched to a gene; V was cut back by 0 bases and J by 2 bases. Germline V gene lookup returns CDR1 SEHNR and CDR2 FQNEAQ (reference sequence). CDR3 size: 17 residues.

This TCR was recovered from a human donor with glioblastoma. The chain carries TRBV7-9 and TRBJ2-1; the match to TRBD2 covers 10 bases. The material was blood, obtained before dendritic cell vaccination. Here the CDR3 DNA reads TGTGCCAGCAGCTTAGCTAGCGGGGGGTTAACCTACAATGAGCAGTTCTTC. Its protein product is CASSLASGGLTYNEQFF.